The clone carrying this T cell receptor (beta chain) was seen repeatedly, ten times or more. Its antigen is undetermined. The sample originates from a study of molecular identifiers for immune sequencing clone quantification. Between 20,000 and 1,000,000 sorted cells, with 10%, 30% or 50% RNA, yielded naive CD8 libraries. Sorted naive CD8 T cells were those defined as CD8+CD4-CCR7+CD45RA+. Findings and caveats of the study: Clones carrying above 20 RNA copies accounted for over 98% of effector molecules, under 1% in naive cells.

Trimming removed 2 bases from V and 0 bases from J, with 8 bases in between. In germline, CDR1 is SQVTM, CDR2 ANQGSEA. This CDR3 has 13 residues. In TCRdb, the PCR reads were re-called with MiXCR into one record per CDR3 protein. The data show some 320,000 distinct CDR3 sequences, around 21% seen once. The sample was naive CD8+ T cells from blood, with Jurkat cell RNA spiked in. Subset of the sample: FACS-sorted CD8+CD4-CCR7+CD45RA+ naive T cells. The chain recombines TRBV29-1 with TRBJ2-7; D is possibly TRBD1 (5 bases). The sequence came from a human donor in good health. Some libraries in this study had Jurkat cell RNA spiked in. The CDR3 DNA reads TGCAGCGTTGAACAACAGGACTCCTACGAGCAGTACTTC. Its protein is CSVEQQDSYEQYF.